These 27 T cell receptor beta chains share one sample of origin, sequenced in a study of T cell changes during pregnancy in multiple sclerosis. The repertoire was sequenced with immunoSEQ multiplex PCR; TCRdb's copy has only in-frame clones and lacks some. This sample carries 70,000 to 80,000 clones, 92% of them seen once, and the ten largest clones take roughly 3.3%. Specimen: peripheral blood, collected after pregnancy. The receptor set was obtained from a female donor in good health, enrolled as a control in a pregnancy study.

The chain is built from TRBV5-5 and TRBJ2-1; 16 bases line up with TRBD2. Looked up from germline, CDR1 is SGHKS and CDR2 is YYEKEE (reference sequence). V lost 3 bases, J lost 7 bases, and 4 bases stayed unmatched. This CDR3 contains 16 residues. CDR3 in amino acids: CASSWGLAGGANEQFF. In DNA, the CDR3 is TGTGCCAGCAGCTGGGGACTAGCGGGAGGGGCGAATGAGCAGTTCTTC. Complete variable domain (other parts from reference TRBV5-5 and TRBJ2-1): DAGVTQSPTHLIKTRGQQVTLRCSPISGHKSVSWYQQVLGQGPQFIFQYYEKEERGRGNFPDRFSARQFPNYSSELNVNALLLGDSALYLCASSWGLAGGANEQFFGPGTRLTVL.

This clone appeared a few times. The rearrangement joins TRBV28 to TRBJ2-7; 7 bases are shared with TRBD2. The V and J ends lost 6 bases and 0 bases, in that order; junction bases with no gene match: 5. The CDR3 runs to 14 residues. Germline-derived CDR1 and CDR2 are MDHEN and SYDVKM. CDR3 loop: CASRSLADSYEQYF. CDR3 nucleotide sequence: TGTGCCAGCAGGAGTCTAGCGGACTCCTACGAGCAGTACTTC.

CDR3 protein: CASRRGRGVDEQYF. The CDR3 region has the DNA TGTGCCAGTCGGAGGGGGCGCGGGGTGGACGAGCAGTACTTC. The chain is built from TRBV5-6 and TRBJ2-7, with a possible D match to TRBD1 (7 bases). With 8 bases removed from V and 5 bases from J, the gap between germline ends came to 20 bases. Germline CDR1 and CDR2: SGHDT and YYEEEE. The CDR3 is made up of 14 amino acids.

The J gene is TRBJ1-3, the V gene TRBV30; TRBD1 might be the D (6 bases). CDR1 is GTSNPN, CDR2 SVGIG, per germline (reference sequence). This CDR3 has 15 residues. With 2 bases removed from V and 0 bases from J, the gap between germline ends came to 11 bases. CDR3 sequence (DNA): TGTGCCTGGAGTTGGGACACGAGCTCTGGAAACACCATATATTTT. Protein: CAWSWDTSSGNTIYF.

This rearrangement joins TRBV4-3 to TRBJ2-1, with 9 positions matching TRBD2. V shed 0 bases, J shed 3 bases, and the junction held 12 bases outside the gene matches. Germline CDR1 reads LGHNA; CDR2 reads YSLEER. This CDR3 has 19 residues. The CDR3 bases are TGCGCCAGCAGCCAAGATTTATGGGGAGCGGGAGGAGACTACAATGAGCAGTTCTTC. Translated: CASSQDLWGAGGDYNEQFF.

The chain employs TRBV19 and TRBJ2-1; perhaps TRBD2 as D (6 bases). This CDR3 has 13 amino acids. The V end was cut by 6 bases, the J end by 3 bases, with 9 bases between. Per the germline V gene, CDR1 is LNHDA and CDR2 is SQIVND (reference sequence). The CDR3 reads CASSPGLYNEQFF. The DNA of the CDR3 is TGTGCCAGTAGCCCGGGACTCTACAATGAGCAGTTCTTC.

The chain has TRBV10-1 and TRBJ1-5; a possible D gene is TRBD1 (6 bases). V was trimmed by 3 bases and J by 6 bases, leaving 12 bases between them. CDR3 length equals 14 residues. Germline V lookup: CDR1 WNHNN, CDR2 SYGVQD (reference sequence). CDR3 sequence (DNA): TGCGCCAGCAGTGATAACAGGGATGGTCAGCCCCAGCATTTT. It specifies CASSDNRDGQPQHF.

The CDR3 sequence: CASSPRGRGRGETQYF. The CDR3 DNA reads as TGTGCCAGCAGCCCCCGGGGGCGGGGGCGCGGTGAGACCCAGTACTTC. The rearrangement links TRBV7-3 to TRBJ2-5, with D possibly being TRBD2 (7 bases). CDR3 length: 16 residues. Germline V CDR1 and CDR2: SGHTA, FQGTGA. Trimming shortened V by 5 bases and J by 5 bases, and 21 bases separated the two germline ends.

The chain couples TRBV10-2 to TRBJ2-1; 9 nucleotides match TRBD2. Germline V gene lookup returns CDR1 WSHSY and CDR2 SAAADI. This CDR3 has 15 residues. V shed 1 base and J 6 bases; nucleotides not matched to a gene: 4. The CDR3 DNA sequence: TGCGCCAGCAGTGAGTACCGCGGGGGGGCCAATGAGCAGTTCTTC. Protein product: CASSEYRGGANEQFF.

Only one count was recorded for this clone. The chain carries TRBV12-5 and TRBJ2-1; 15 bases align to TRBD2. Germline CDR1 reads LGHNT; CDR2 reads FRNRAP. CDR3 size: 18 residues. V lost 5 bases to trimming and J lost 1 base; unmatched junction nucleotides: 6. CDR3 sequence reads: CASGPGLAGGRSYNEQFF. The CDR3 region has the DNA TGTGCTAGTGGTCCCGGACTAGCGGGAGGGCGATCCTACAATGAGCAGTTCTTC.

The chain recombines TRBV5-1 with TRBJ2-1; the D gene is possibly TRBD1 (6 bases). V lost 4 bases to trimming and J lost 0 bases, with 11 bases between them. The germline V gene encodes CDR1 SGHRS and CDR2 YFSETQ. CDR3 size: 15 residues. CDR3 in DNA: TGCGCCAGCAGCCCGGGACACAGCTCCTACAATGAGCAGTTCTTC. Amino acids: CASSPGHSSYNEQFF.

This chain links TRBV4-1 with TRBJ1-5, with 9 bases that match TRBD1. The CDR3 is made up of 17 amino acids. V was clipped by 3 bases and J by 7 bases; unmatched bases: 13. The germline V gene has CDR1 MGHRA and CDR2 YSYEKL. The CDR3 spells CASSQPGQGRGGQPQHF. The DNA for the CDR3 is TGCGCCAGCAGCCAGCCGGGACAGGGTCGGGGCGGCCAGCCCCAGCATTTT.

V usage is TRBV19 and J usage is TRBJ2-1; TRBD1 might be the D (5 bases). The ends were cut back, 5 bases at V and 2 bases at J, with 10 bases in the middle. CDR3 length: 14 residues. The germline V gene has CDR1 LNHDA and CDR2 SQIVND (reference sequence). CDR3 nucleotide sequence: TGTGCCAGTAGTTGGGGCAAGGCCTACAATGAGCAGTTCTTC. It yields the protein CASSWGKAYNEQFF. Together with reference TRBV19 and TRBJ2-1, the CDR3 gives the full variable domain: DGGITQSPKYLFRKEGQNVTLSCEQNLNHDAMYWYRQDPGQGLRLIYYSQIVNDFQKGDIAEGYSVSREKKESFPLTVTSAQKNPTAFYLCASSWGKAYNEQFFGPGTRLTVL.

The chain employs TRBV11-1 and TRBJ2-5; TRBD2 matches at 10 bases. Germline V gene lookup returns CDR1 SGHAT and CDR2 FQDESV (reference sequence). J was trimmed by 4 bases and V by 5 bases; bases with no gene match: 7. This CDR3 has 15 amino acids. Here the CDR3 reads CASSPGTSVIETQYF. The CDR3 DNA reads TGTGCCAGCAGCCCCGGGACTAGCGTGATAGAGACCCAGTACTTC. Full variable domain (rest looked up from reference TRBV11-1 and TRBJ2-5): EAEVAQSPRYKITEKSQAVAFWCDPISGHATLYWYRQILGQGPELLVQFQDESVVDDSQLPKDRFSAERLKGVDSTLKIQPAELGDSAMYLCASSPGTSVIETQYFGPGTRLLVL.

The chain has TRBV6-6 and TRBJ1-2; D unresolved. Deletions cut 0 bases from V and 9 bases from J, with 14 bases between. This CDR3 is 14 amino acids long. Per germline, CDR1 MNHNY and CDR2 SVGAGI (reference sequence). CDR3: CASSYSSGVFSYTF. The CDR3 nucleotides are TGTGCCAGCAGTTACTCATCCGGGGTTTTTAGCTACACCTTC.

The gene calls are TRBV29-1 and TRBJ2-7; 9 bases agree with TRBD1. The CDR3 extends over 12 amino acids. CDR1 and CDR2 (germline): SQVTM, ANQGSEA. The V gene end was trimmed by 7 bases and the J gene end by 6 bases; junction bases not matched to a gene: 7. CDR3 protein: CSARTGAAEQYF. In DNA, the CDR3 is TGCAGCGCCAGGACAGGGGCGGCCGAGCAGTACTTC.

The chain recombines TRBV5-1 with TRBJ2-3, with TRBD1 matching 8 bases. V trimming: 5 bases; J trimming: 3 bases; junction bases outside the gene matches: 5. This CDR3 is 14 amino acids long. In germline, CDR1 is SGHRS, CDR2 YFSETQ. The CDR3 DNA follows: TGCGCCAGCAGGGCCCGACAGGGGACAGATACGCAGTATTTT. It codes for CASRARQGTDTQYF.

The chain uses TRBV7-9 and TRBJ2-1; 9 bases line up with TRBD1. CDR1 is SEHNR and CDR2 is FQNEAQ in the germline V gene (reference sequence). Germline trimming cut 4 bases from V and 1 base from J; bases unmatched to any gene: 2. The CDR3 is 15 residues long. The CDR3 protein is CASSYRGQSYNEQFF. In DNA form, the CDR3 reads TGTGCCAGCAGCTACAGGGGGCAGTCCTACAATGAGCAGTTCTTC.

The chain joins TRBV13 to TRBJ2-1, with 13 bases matching TRBD2. The germline V gene has CDR1 PRHDT and CDR2 FYEKMQ (reference sequence). This CDR3 has 15 residues. J gave up 6 bases and V 5 bases, and 4 bases lay outside the gene matches. In DNA, the CDR3 is TGTGCCAGCAGCCCTTGGACTAGCGGGGGCAATGAGCAGTTCTTC. It is translated as CASSPWTSGGNEQFF.

This clone was picked up a small number of times. V usage is TRBV7-8 and J usage is TRBJ2-4; a weak D match, TRBD1 (6 bases). Germline CDR1 SGHVS, CDR2 FQNEAQ. The CDR3 totals 15 residues. V gave up 4 bases and J gave up 7 bases, with 17 bases separating them. The CDR3 nucleotides are TGTGCCAGCAGCTACGCGACAGGATATGGGAACATTCAGTACTTC. Translated: CASSYATGYGNIQYF.

The rearrangement links TRBV28 to TRBJ1-5; the D gene is possibly TRBD1 (6 bases). The V end lost 8 bases, the J end lost 9 bases, and 17 bases lay between the germline ends. Germline V gene lookup returns CDR1 MDHEN and CDR2 SYDVKM. The CDR3 sequence is 13 residues long. This CDR3 reads CASEGGTFPPQHF. In nucleotides, the CDR3 is TGTGCCAGCGAGGGGGGGACTTTCCCGCCCCAGCATTTT.

CDR3 protein: CASSLTGYNEQFF. In DNA, the CDR3 is TGTGCCAGCAGCTTAACCGGGTACAATGAGCAGTTCTTC. This sequence joins TRBV7-9 and TRBJ2-1; D ambiguous. The CDR3 consists of 13 residues. Trimming pared 2 bases from V and 4 bases from J, leaving 6 bases between. Per the germline V gene, CDR1 is SEHNR and CDR2 is FQNEAQ (reference sequence). Variable domain in full (rest from reference TRBV7-9 and TRBJ2-1): DTGVSQNPRHKITKRGQNVTFRCDPISEHNRLYWYRQTLGQGPEFLTYFQNEAQLEKSRLLSDRFSAERPKGSFSTLEIQRTEQGDSAMYLCASSLTGYNEQFFGPGTRLTVL.

This sequence joins TRBV28 and TRBJ2-5, with TRBD2 identical over 9 bases. V trimming: 5 bases; J trimming: 2 bases; junction bases outside the gene matches: 12. CDR1 and CDR2 from the germline V gene are MDHEN and SYDVKM. This CDR3 is 17 amino acids long. The CDR3 spells CASSLGSGGRVQETQYF. In DNA form, the CDR3 reads TGTGCCAGCAGTCTGGGGAGCGGGGGGCGGGTACAAGAGACCCAGTACTTC.

The rearrangement joins TRBV28 to TRBJ2-2; possible D gene TRBD2, 6 bases. V lost 4 bases, J lost 3 bases, and 18 bases lay in between. The CDR3 totals 17 residues. Germline V gene lookup returns CDR1 MDHEN and CDR2 SYDVKM. CDR3 protein: CASSSRLPPGDTGELFF. Written as DNA, the CDR3 is TGTGCCAGCAGTTCCCGCCTCCCCCCGGGGGACACCGGGGAGCTGTTTTTT.

This clone occurred once. The chain has TRBV18 and TRBJ2-1, with 9 bases that match TRBD1. This CDR3 region has 15 residues. V lost 6 bases to trimming and J lost 8 bases; unmatched junction nucleotides: 11. Germline V gene sequence: CDR1 KGHSH, CDR2 LQKENI. CDR3 sequence reads: CASSHRDRVTYEQFF. CDR3 sequence (DNA): TGTGCCAGCTCCCACCGGGACAGGGTAACGTATGAGCAGTTCTTC. Based on the CDR3 plus reference TRBV18 and TRBJ2-1, the full variable domain is NAGVMQNPRHLVRRRGQEARLRCSPMKGHSHVYWYRQLPEEGLKFMVYLQKENIIDESGMPKERFSAEFPKEGPSILRIQQVVRGDSAAYFCASSHRDRVTYEQFFGPGTRLTVL.

The chain combines TRBV6-5 with TRBJ1-4; maybe TRBD1 (5 bases). The CDR3 is 15 amino acids. CDR1 MNHEY and CDR2 SVGAGI come from the germline V gene. Trimming removed 6 bases at V and 8 bases at J, with 19 bases between. The chain's CDR3 is CASRHRPNRREKLFF. CDR3 bases: TGTGCCAGCAGACACCGACCCAACAGGCGGGAAAAACTGTTTTTT.

The chain employs TRBV5-1 and TRBJ2-1, with 7 bases fitting TRBD2. After removal of 4 bases from V and 0 bases from J, the junction contained 7 bases not matched to a gene. Germline values: CDR1 SGHRS, CDR2 YFSETQ. This CDR3 has 16 residues. CDR3 loop: CASSVGLVSSYNEQFF. The CDR3 nucleotides read TGCGCCAGCAGCGTAGGACTAGTCAGCTCCTACAATGAGCAGTTCTTC.